The next 7 T cell receptor beta chains were all read from a single sample in a study of beta chain features in type 1 diabetes. Study findings and constraints: All four CD4+ subsets of Type 1 diabetes patients contained TCRB CDR3s that were moderately but significantly shorter.

Their recognized antigens are unknown. The isolated RNA, all of it, was reverse transcribed, so expressed TCRB transcripts were what got sequenced. Profiling relied on immunoSEQ multiplex PCR, and the TCRdb table lists in-frame clones only, not all of them. The sample includes 250,000 or so clones, roughly 21% seen only once; the top ten take 0.028%. The sample taken for sequencing was naive CD4+ T cells from blood. The receptors stem from a middle-aged woman with type 1 diabetes.

The V call is TRBV7-3, the J call TRBJ2-3; the D is unclear. With 2 bases removed from V and 4 bases from J, the gap between germline ends came to 10 bases. The CDR3 is 14 residues long. Germline lookup yields CDR1 SGHTA and CDR2 FQGTGA. CDR3 region: CASSLEMLADTQYF. CDR3 DNA sequence: TGTGCCAGCAGCTTAGAGATGTTGGCAGATACGCAGTATTTT.

This clone has only a few counts. The CDR3 loop reads CASSDYSGNTIYF. CDR3 nucleotides: TGTGCCAGCTCGGACTACTCTGGAAACACCATATATTTT. This rearrangement joins TRBV4-2 to TRBJ1-3, with D unclear. Between the trimmed V and J ends, which lost 8 bases and 0 bases, there was a span of 8 bases. Germline CDR1 is LGHNA and CDR2 is YNFKEQ. This CDR3 comprises 13 residues.

In this sample, this clone turned up a few times. This sequence joins TRBV18 and TRBJ2-3; tentatively, D is TRBD2 (6 bases). Germline V gene data show CDR1 as KGHSH and CDR2 as LQKENI. The CDR3 contains 14 residues. V was shortened by 4 bases and J by 2 bases, with 10 bases between the two germline ends. The CDR3 protein is CASSREDLTDTQYF. The CDR3 nucleotides read TGTGCCAGCTCACGGGAGGACCTCACAGATACGCAGTATTTT.

This sequence joins TRBV29-1 and TRBJ1-2; perhaps TRBD1 as D (6 bases). The V gene lost 7 bases and the J gene lost 3 bases, with 9 bases spanning the gap. The CDR3 is made up of 11 amino acids. From germline, CDR1 is SQVTM and CDR2 ANQGSEA. The CDR3 DNA is TGCAGCGCGACAGGACACTATGGCTACACCTTC. As protein: CSATGHYGYTF.

The chain uses TRBV4-1 and TRBJ2-5, with D unresolved. CDR1 and CDR2 from the germline V gene are MGHRA and YSYEKL. This CDR3 has 12 residues. The V end lost 0 bases, the J end lost 7 bases, and 6 bases lay between the germline ends. The CDR3 protein is CASSQDEVTQYF. DNA for the CDR3: TGCGCCAGCAGCCAAGATGAGGTGACCCAGTACTTC.

This clone has a handful of counts. The chain uses TRBV29-1 and TRBJ1-1, with D possibly being TRBD1 (6 bases). V shed 4 bases and J shed 1 base, with 10 bases lying between them. The CDR3 has 13 amino acids. Germline loops: CDR1 SQVTM, CDR2 ANQGSEA. The CDR3 DNA sequence: TGCAGCGTTGGAGGGGGGGAGAACACTGAAGCTTTCTTT. The encoded protein is CSVGGGENTEAFF.

The chain has TRBV7-2 and TRBJ2-1, with TRBD2 as a possible D gene (6 bases). Germline CDR1 is SGHTA and CDR2 is FQGNSA. V was trimmed by 5 bases and J by 7 bases, leaving 9 bases between them. This CDR3 spans 12 amino acids. CDR3 DNA: TGTGCCAGCAGCCCCGGGGGTAATGAGCAGTTCTTC. This translates into CASSPGGNEQFF.